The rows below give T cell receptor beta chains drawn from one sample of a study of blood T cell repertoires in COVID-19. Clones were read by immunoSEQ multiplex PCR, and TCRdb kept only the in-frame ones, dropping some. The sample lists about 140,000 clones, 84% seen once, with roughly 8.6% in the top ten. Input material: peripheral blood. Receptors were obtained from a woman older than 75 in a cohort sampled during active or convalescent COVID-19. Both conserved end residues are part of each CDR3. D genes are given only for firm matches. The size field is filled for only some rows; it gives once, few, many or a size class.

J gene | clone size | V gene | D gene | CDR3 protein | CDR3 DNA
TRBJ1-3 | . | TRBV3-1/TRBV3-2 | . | CASSHPIRGPSAGNTIYF | TGTGCCAGCAGCCATCCCATCAGGGGCCCCTCAGCCGGAAACACCATATATTTT
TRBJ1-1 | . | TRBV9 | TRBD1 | CASSPYSGTGKAFF | TGTGCCAGCAGCCCCTACTCCGGGACAGGCAAAGCTTTCTTT
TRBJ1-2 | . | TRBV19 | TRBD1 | CASSIFGQAAYGYTF | TGTGCCAGTAGTATCTTTGGACAGGCCGCCTATGGCTACACCTTC
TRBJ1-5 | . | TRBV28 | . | CASSYPGNQPQHF | TGTGCCAGCAGTTACCCAGGGAACCAGCCCCAGCATTTT
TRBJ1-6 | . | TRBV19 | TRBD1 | CASTTTGIYNSPLHF | TGTGCCAGTACCACGACAGGGATCTACAATTCACCCCTCCACTTT
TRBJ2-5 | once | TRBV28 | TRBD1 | CASSLPRGHGETQYF | TGTGCCAGCAGTTTGCCCAGGGGGCATGGAGAGACCCAGTACTTC
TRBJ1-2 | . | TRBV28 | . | CASSPNLGGGNYGYTF | TGTGCCAGCAGTCCTAACCTAGGGGGGGGCAACTATGGCTACACCTTC
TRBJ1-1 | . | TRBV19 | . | CASSLAGVGTEAFF | TGTGCCAGTAGTCTCGCAGGGGTGGGGACTGAAGCTTTCTTT
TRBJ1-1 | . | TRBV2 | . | CASSEDSNTEAFF | TGTGCCAGCAGCGAGGACTCTAACACTGAAGCTTTCTTT
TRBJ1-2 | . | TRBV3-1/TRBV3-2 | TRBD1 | CASSQEWTGIGGYTF | TGTGCCAGCAGCCAAGAGTGGACAGGAATCGGGGGCTACACCTTC
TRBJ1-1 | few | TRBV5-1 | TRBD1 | CASSLAVGTGGAFF | TGCGCCAGCAGCTTGGCCGTTGGGACAGGTGGAGCTTTCTTT
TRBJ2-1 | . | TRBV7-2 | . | CASSLVPLGLSNEQFF | TGTGCCAGCAGCTTAGTTCCTCTGGGACTGTCAAATGAGCAGTTCTTC
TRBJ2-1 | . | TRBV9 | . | CASSAGPFVRGEQFF | TGTGCCAGCAGCGCCGGACCCTTTGTTAGGGGTGAGCAGTTCTTC
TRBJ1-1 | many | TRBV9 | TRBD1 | CASSQPDRVDRAFF | TGTGCCAGCAGCCAACCTGACAGGGTGGATAGAGCTTTCTTT
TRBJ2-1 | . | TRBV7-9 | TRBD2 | CASSIQGRGALNEQFF | TGTGCCAGCAGCATTCAGGGGCGGGGGGCATTAAATGAGCAGTTCTTC
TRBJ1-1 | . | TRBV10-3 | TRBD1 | CAISDGTANTEAFF | TGTGCCATCAGTGATGGGACAGCGAACACTGAAGCTTTCTTT
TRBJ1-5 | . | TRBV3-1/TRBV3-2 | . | CASSQGSTGDQPQHF | TGTGCCAGCAGCCAAGGGTCAACAGGCGATCAGCCCCAGCATTTT
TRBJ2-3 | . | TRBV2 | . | CASTQFTDTQYF | TGTGCCAGCACCCAATTCACAGATACGCAGTATTTT
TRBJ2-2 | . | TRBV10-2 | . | CASSAGTQTGELFF | TGCGCCAGCAGTGCGGGGACACAGACCGGGGAGCTGTTTTTT
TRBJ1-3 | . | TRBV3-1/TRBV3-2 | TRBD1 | CASSRTGKDTIYF | TGTGCCAGCAGCCGGACAGGGAAAGACACCATATATTTT
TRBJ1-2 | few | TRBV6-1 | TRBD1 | CASSEYSTEGAYGYTF | TGTGCCAGCAGTGAATACTCGACGGAGGGGGCGTATGGCTACACCTTC
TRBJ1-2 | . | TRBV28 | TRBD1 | CASSPGDRAYGYTF | TGTGCCAGCAGTCCGGGGGACAGGGCCTATGGCTACACCTTC